One and the same sample provided the 14 T cell receptor beta chains below, sequenced in a study of response to subunit inactivated influenza vaccine. Via MiXCR, TCRdb re-called the RT-PCR reads, giving one row per CDR3 protein. The sample has 290,000 or so distinct CDR3 sequences, 22% seen once; the top ten hold over 9%. Here the sequenced sample was PBMCs from blood, taken less than 22 months after vaccination. These receptors all come from a man aged 50-75 years who received an inactivated influenza vaccine.

This chain uses TRBV6-1 with TRBJ2-1; D is uncertain. Germline V gene lookup returns CDR1 MNHNS and CDR2 SASEGT. V shed 2 bases and J shed 0 bases, with 11 bases lying between them. This CDR3 region has 16 residues. In DNA, the CDR3 is TGTGCCAGCAGTGAATATTGGCCAGGCTCCTACAATGAGCAGTTCTTC. Translating it yields CASSEYWPGSYNEQFF.

This clonotype was observed a few times. The rearrangement joins TRBV7-8 to TRBJ2-5, with 14 bases lining up with TRBD2. Per the germline V gene, CDR1 is SGHVS and CDR2 is FQNEAQ. The CDR3 covers 16 residues. V was clipped by 5 bases and J by 4 bases; unmatched bases: 6. DNA for the CDR3: TGTGCCAGCAGCGCCGGACTAGCGGGGGGTTCAGAGACCCAGTACTTC. Its protein product is CASSAGLAGGSETQYF.

At least ten counts were recorded for this clonotype. This chain connects TRBV20-1 to TRBJ1-1; D unclear. Germline CDR1 and CDR2: DFQATT and SNEGSKA (reference sequence). The germline V and J ends were trimmed by 6 bases and 3 bases, with 23 bases remaining between them. The CDR3 length is 16 residues. The DNA for the CDR3 is TGCAGTGCCAAGGAATATTTGGGAGCGGATGACACTGAAGCTTTCTTT. Its protein is CSAKEYLGADDTEAFF.

This clonotype has a handful of counts. The chain recombines TRBV20-1 with TRBJ2-5; 10 positions agree with TRBD2. The CDR3 is 15 amino acids. Germline CDR1 is DFQATT and CDR2 is SNEGSKA (reference sequence). V gave up 1 base and J gave up 5 bases; unmatched junction bases: 7. CDR3 in amino acids: CSARASGRIMETQYF. The CDR3 nucleotides are TGCAGTGCTAGAGCTAGCGGGAGAATTATGGAGACCCAGTACTTC.

Only a few counts were recorded for this clonotype. This chain connects TRBV20-1 to TRBJ2-2; 7 bases align to TRBD1. V was pared by 4 bases and J by 4 bases, with 6 bases of the junction left unmatched. Germline CDR1 is DFQATT and CDR2 is SNEGSKA (reference sequence). The CDR3 has 14 residues. The CDR3 is CSAKHRGGTGELFF. Written as DNA, the CDR3 is TGCAGTGCTAAGCACAGGGGTGGCACCGGGGAGCTGTTTTTT.

This rearrangement joins TRBV18 to TRBJ2-2; D gene unclear. The germline V gene encodes CDR1 KGHSH and CDR2 LQKENI. The CDR3 has 16 residues. V gave up 1 base and J gave up 1 base, with 10 bases separating them. Here the CDR3 DNA reads TGTGCCAGCTCACCACAAGGGATGGTGAACACCGGGGAGCTGTTTTTT. Translating gives CASSPQGMVNTGELFF.

The rearrangement links TRBV5-1 to TRBJ2-1; a weak D match, TRBD2 (7 bases). This CDR3 region has 15 residues. V gave up 7 bases and J gave up 1 base, with 15 bases separating them. Germline CDR1 SGHRS, CDR2 YFSETQ. DNA of the CDR3: TGCGCCAGCTCGGGGGGCGGGGATTCCTACAATGAGCAGTTCTTC. It yields the protein CASSGGGDSYNEQFF.

This sequence joins TRBV5-1 and TRBJ2-7; a weak D match, TRBD1 (6 bases). The CDR3 contains 16 residues. V shed 3 bases and J shed 2 bases, with 18 bases lying between them. Germline assignment: CDR1 SGHRS and CDR2 YFSETQ. CDR3: CASSSSTGTPTYEQYF. CDR3 nucleotide sequence: TGCGCCAGCAGCTCTTCAACCGGGACACCGACCTACGAGCAGTACTTC.

This clonotype was found many times. This chain joins TRBV5-6 and TRBJ1-1, with TRBD1 identical over 9 bases. Germline assignment: CDR1 SGHDT and CDR2 YYEEEE. CDR3 size: 17 residues. V trimming: 0 bases; J trimming: 4 bases; junction bases outside the gene matches: 10. The CDR3 loop is CASSLGQTGGGTTEAFF. The CDR3 region has the DNA TGTGCCAGCAGCTTGGGACAGACAGGGGGAGGGACCACTGAAGCTTTCTTT.

The chain links TRBV7-9 to TRBJ1-5, with D maybe TRBD1 (6 bases). The germline gives CDR1 SEHNR, CDR2 FQNEAQ (reference sequence). Trimming shortened V by 5 bases and J by 1 base, and 18 bases separated the two germline ends. The CDR3 runs 17 residues. The CDR3 DNA reads as TGTGCCAGCAGCGGGGGGGGGGCCCCTGGGAGCAATCAGCCCCAGCATTTT. Amino acids: CASSGGGAPGSNQPQHF.

There are a few counts of this clonotype. The CDR3 is CASEGTSYEQYF. As DNA, the CDR3 is TGTGCCAGCGAGGGCACCTCCTACGAGCAGTACTTC. The chain joins TRBV7-9 to TRBJ2-7, with D tentatively TRBD2 (5 bases). The CDR3 extends over 12 amino acids. The V end lost 8 bases, the J end lost 0 bases, and 8 bases lay between the germline ends. Per the germline V gene, CDR1 is SEHNR and CDR2 is FQNEAQ (reference sequence).

V is TRBV6-1 and J is TRBJ2-4; no firm D call. Germline V CDR1 and CDR2: MNHNS, SASEGT. The CDR3 spans 16 residues. The germline V and J ends were trimmed by 1 base and 1 base, with 11 bases remaining between them. CDR3 in DNA: TGTGCCAGCAGTGAAGGGTACCTGTCCGCCAAAAACATTCAGTACTTC. Translating gives CASSEGYLSAKNIQYF.

The chain combines TRBV6-2 or TRBV6-3 with TRBJ2-1; TRBD1 agrees at 9 bases. Per the germline V gene, CDR1 is MNHEY and CDR2 is SVGEGT. The CDR3 has 15 amino acids. The J segment lost 6 bases and the V segment lost 5 bases, leaving 8 bases of the junction unmatched. The DNA of the CDR3 is TGTGCCAGCAGTCTTACAGGGGGCCCCTCCAATGAGCAGTTCTTC. It encodes CASSLTGGPSNEQFF.

The chain joins TRBV10-1 to TRBJ1-1; D gene ambiguous. Trimming cost V 3 bases and J 6 bases, with 11 bases left between them. CDR3 size: 13 residues. Looked up from germline, CDR1 is WNHNN and CDR2 is SYGVQD (reference sequence). The CDR3 reads CASSDGRAAEAFF. In DNA form, the CDR3 reads TGCGCCAGCAGTGACGGGAGGGCGGCTGAAGCTTTCTTT.